The 16 T cell receptor beta chains below come from one sample, sequenced in a study of human T cells and chemical hapten exposure. Sample time point: pre-sensitization, week 0. The sample's treatment: therapeutic diphenylcyclopropenone sensitization with weekly scalp DPC. One entry per CDR3 protein, called by TCRdb with MiXCR from the RACE reads. The table has some 110,000 distinct CDR3 sequences, around 12% seen once. The sample consisted of whole blood, taken in connection with sensitization to the hapten diphenylcyclopropenone (DPC). The source of these receptors is a woman aged 45 to 65 with alopecia areata. Some clones in this sample may be carry-over from other donors' samples.

This chain connects TRBV5-5 to TRBJ1-5; perhaps TRBD1 as D (5 bases). The CDR3 length is 17 residues. Germline V gene sequence: CDR1 SGHKS, CDR2 YYEKEE (reference sequence). The V gene lost 2 bases and the J gene lost 1 base, with 16 bases spanning the gap. CDR3 sequence (DNA): TGTGCCAGCAGCTTCCGAGGCAGGGCTAACAGCAATCAGCCCCAGCATTTT. It specifies CASSFRGRANSNQPQHF.

J is TRBJ2-5 and V is TRBV7-2; D unclear. CDR1 and CDR2 (germline): SGHTA, FQGNSA. This CDR3 is 11 amino acids long. Trimming cost V 2 bases and J 5 bases, with 3 bases left between them. Written as DNA, the CDR3 is TGTGCCAGCAGCTTATTCGAGACCCAGTACTTC. Translating it yields CASSLFETQYF.

The CDR3 coding sequence is TGCAGCGTTGGAGGGAGCCCCTGGGAGTTTAATGAAAAACTGTTTTTT. As protein: CSVGGSPWEFNEKLFF. This chain links TRBV29-1 with TRBJ1-4; D is unclear. The germline V and J ends were trimmed by 4 bases and 4 bases, with 19 bases remaining between them. The CDR3 sequence is 16 residues long. Germline CDR1 SQVTM, CDR2 ANQGSEA.

In this sample, this clonotype turned up a few times. V is TRBV5-1 and J is TRBJ2-5; D is unclear. The V and J ends lost 7 bases and 5 bases respectively, with 18 bases between them. Germline assignment: CDR1 SGHRS and CDR2 YFSETQ. CDR3 length: 14 residues. This CDR3 is CASAMYGLSETQYF. Written as DNA, the CDR3 is TGCGCCAGCGCAATGTACGGGTTATCGGAGACCCAGTACTTC.

The chain carries TRBV11-2 and TRBJ2-3; TRBD2 aligns across 7 bases. Germline V gene lookup returns CDR1 SGHAT and CDR2 FQNNGV. Trimming cost V 5 bases and J 6 bases; bases outside gene matches: 8. The CDR3 length is 14 residues. CDR3 DNA: TGTGCCAGCAGCCCCCAAGCGGGGTCGGATACGCAGTATTTT. Translation gives CASSPQAGSDTQYF.

This clonotype was counted many times. The rearrangement joins TRBV28 to TRBJ1-4; no reliable D call. CDR1 is MDHEN and CDR2 is SYDVKM in the germline V gene. The CDR3 consists of 15 residues. Trimming left V 11 bases short and J 3 bases short, with 19 bases between. CDR3 residues: CASTGTHGANEKLFF. The CDR3 bases are TGTGCCTCCACTGGCACCCACGGGGCTAATGAAAAACTGTTTTTT.

The chain couples TRBV6-5 to TRBJ1-1, with D possibly being TRBD1 (5 bases). Germline CDR1 is MNHEY and CDR2 is SVGAGI. The CDR3 has 13 amino acids. V was cut by 6 bases and J by 1 base, with 9 bases left in between. The DNA of the CDR3 is TGTGCCAGCAGCCAGACAGCGAACACTGAAGCTTTCTTT. Translating gives CASSQTANTEAFF.

The chain uses TRBV12-3 or TRBV12-4 and TRBJ1-1, with D possibly matching TRBD1 (5 bases). The CDR3 contains 17 residues. V lost 5 bases to trimming and J lost 0 bases, with 19 bases between them. For the CDR3, the DNA is TGTGCCAGCAGTCTCGGTAGTCGACAAGGGGTGAACACTGAAGCTTTCTTT. This codes for CASSLGSRQGVNTEAFF.

The CDR3 loop is CASSLQELGGYTF. The CDR3 DNA sequence: TGTGCCAGCAGCCTCCAGGAACTGGGGGGCTACACCTTC. The chain couples TRBV9 to TRBJ1-2, with D hard to call. The germline V and J ends were trimmed by 4 bases and 8 bases, with 15 bases remaining between them. The V gene's germline CDR1 is SGDLS and CDR2 YYNGEE. The CDR3 consists of 13 residues.

This rearrangement joins TRBV20-1 to TRBJ2-1; D is perhaps TRBD2 (5 bases). The CDR3 runs 13 residues. CDR1 and CDR2 from the germline V gene are DFQATT and SNEGSKA (reference sequence). CDR3: CSSQLESFGEQFF. Written as DNA, the CDR3 is TGCAGCTCTCAACTAGAGTCTTTCGGTGAGCAGTTCTTC.

As regards this clonotype: One junction end does not reproduce the germline sequence, and a read error may be involved. The chain uses TRBV11-2 and TRBJ2-1; D not resolved. The CDR3 runs to 15 residues. The germline gives CDR1 SGHAT, CDR2 FQNNGV. As DNA, the CDR3 is TGTGCCAGCAGCGATGACCGGCACTCCTACATTGAGCAGTTCTTC. It specifies CASSDDRHSYIEQFF.

This clonotype was counted between two and nine times. The gene calls are TRBV18 and TRBJ1-2; unclear D gene. In germline, CDR1 is KGHSH, CDR2 LQKENI. Trimming took 0 bases from V and 8 from J, leaving 10 bases between them. The CDR3 has 13 residues. DNA of the CDR3: TGTGCCAGCTCACCACCGGAACAGTACGGCTACACCTTC. The encoded protein is CASSPPEQYGYTF.

V and J are TRBV5-1 and TRBJ2-7; unclear D gene. The CDR3 length is 12 residues. Germline assignment: CDR1 SGHRS and CDR2 YFSETQ. Trimming took 2 bases from V and 6 from J, leaving 9 bases between them. The CDR3, as DNA: TGCGCCAGCAGCTTAACTTCAGGCGAGCAGTACTTC. Translated: CASSLTSGEQYF.

This clonotype was observed a few times. This chain connects TRBV7-6 to TRBJ2-1; 8 bases are a match to TRBD2. The CDR3 contains 17 residues. The V gene end was trimmed by 5 bases and the J gene end by 7 bases; junction bases not matched to a gene: 16. Germline V gene data show CDR1 as SGHVS and CDR2 as FNYEAQ. The CDR3 is CASSREVGGRNENEQFF. In DNA, the CDR3 is TGTGCCAGCAGCCGCGAGGTAGGCGGGAGGAATGAGAATGAGCAGTTCTTC.

The chain combines TRBV12-3 or TRBV12-4 with TRBJ2-3, with D perhaps TRBD1 (6 bases). V was cut by 5 bases and J by 9 bases, with 15 bases left in between. The CDR3 is made up of 13 amino acids. The CDR3 here is CASSRDMPDTQYF. DNA for the CDR3: TGTGCCAGCAGTCGGGACATGCCCGACACGCAGTATTTT.

This clonotype has only a few counts. The chain combines TRBV3-1 with TRBJ2-1; D assignment may be TRBD1 or TRBD2 (7 bases each). With 0 bases removed from V and 8 bases from J, the gap between germline ends came to 11 bases. Germline assignment: CDR1 LGHDT and CDR2 YNNKEL (reference sequence). This CDR3 region has 14 residues. CDR3 coding DNA: TGTGCCAGCAGCCAAGAGTCAGGGGGGGATGAGCAGTTCTTC. Encoded protein: CASSQESGGDEQFF.